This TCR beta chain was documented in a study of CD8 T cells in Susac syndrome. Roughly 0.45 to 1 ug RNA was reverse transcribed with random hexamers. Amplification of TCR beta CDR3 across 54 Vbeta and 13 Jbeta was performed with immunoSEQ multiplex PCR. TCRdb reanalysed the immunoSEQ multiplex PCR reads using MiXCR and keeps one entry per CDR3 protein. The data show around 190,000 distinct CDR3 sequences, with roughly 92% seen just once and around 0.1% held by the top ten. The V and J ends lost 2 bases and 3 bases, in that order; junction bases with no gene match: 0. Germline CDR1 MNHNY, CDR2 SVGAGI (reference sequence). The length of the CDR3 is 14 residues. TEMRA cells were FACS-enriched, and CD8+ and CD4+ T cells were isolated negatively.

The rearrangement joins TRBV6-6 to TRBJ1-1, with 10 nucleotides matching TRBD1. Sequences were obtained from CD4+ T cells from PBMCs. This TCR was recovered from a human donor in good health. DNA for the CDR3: TGTGCCAGCAGTTACGACAGGGGGCACACTGAAGCTTTCTTT. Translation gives CASSYDRGHTEAFF.